This TCR beta chain was identified during a study of CD8+CD57+ T cells in acquired aplastic anemia. Background on the study: Quantities of DNA derived from sorted CD4+ and CD8+ cells averaged roughly 3.4 ug. Findings and limits, study-wide: Patients had under 30 CD8+ CDR3 sequences in common with controls (the shared set). The study found no significant CD8+ Simpson's diversity difference between patients and controls.

Genomic DNA, serving as template, underwent TCR beta VDJ and CDR3 profiling. TCRdb reprocessed the reads with MiXCR, giving one entry per CDR3 protein. The sample shows 200,000 or so distinct CDR3 sequences, 64% of them seen only once. The CDR3 spans 10 residues. From germline, CDR1 is DFQATT and CDR2 SNEGSKA (reference sequence). On this clonotype: The antigen is undetermined. The junction does not match germline at one end; this may be a read error.

The chain joins TRBV20-1 to TRBJ2-6; a weak D match, TRBD1 (6 bases). The receptor comes from a human donor with severe aplastic anemia or a healthy control (not recorded which). Sequenced material: sorted CD4+, CD8+, or CD8+CD57+ T cells (not recorded which) from PBMCs. In DNA, the CDR3 is TGCAGTGCAATAGGGGGTGGAGGAGCTTTC. Its protein product is CSAIGGGGAF.